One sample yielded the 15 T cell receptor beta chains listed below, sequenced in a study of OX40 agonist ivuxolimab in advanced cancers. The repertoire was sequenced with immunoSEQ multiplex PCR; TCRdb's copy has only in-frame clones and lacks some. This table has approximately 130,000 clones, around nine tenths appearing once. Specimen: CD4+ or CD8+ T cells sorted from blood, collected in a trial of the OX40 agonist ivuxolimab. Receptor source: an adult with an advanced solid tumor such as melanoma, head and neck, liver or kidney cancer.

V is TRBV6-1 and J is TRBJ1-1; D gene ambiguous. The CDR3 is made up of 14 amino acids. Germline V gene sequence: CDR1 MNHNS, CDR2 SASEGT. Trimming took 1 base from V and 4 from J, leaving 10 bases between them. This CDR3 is CASSEGVSITEAFF. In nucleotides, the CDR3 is TGTGCCAGCAGTGAAGGAGTTAGTATCACTGAAGCTTTCTTT.

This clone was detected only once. The CDR3 DNA sequence: TGCGCCAGCAGCGTCCGGACAGGGCGTGAATCCGAGCAGTACTTC. It specifies CASSVRTGRESEQYF. The J gene is TRBJ2-7, the V gene TRBV5-1; 8 nucleotides agree with TRBD1. Losses at the gene ends were 4 bases for V and 6 bases for J; bases not matched to a gene: 12. The CDR3 runs 15 residues. The germline V gene encodes CDR1 SGHRS and CDR2 YFSETQ.

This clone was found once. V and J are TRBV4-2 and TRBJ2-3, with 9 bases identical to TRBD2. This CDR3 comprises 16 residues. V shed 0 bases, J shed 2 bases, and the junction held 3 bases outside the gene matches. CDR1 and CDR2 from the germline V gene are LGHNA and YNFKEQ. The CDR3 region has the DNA TGTGCCAGCAGCCAAGACGGCGGGAGGGCCACAGATACGCAGTATTTT. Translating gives CASSQDGGRATDTQYF.

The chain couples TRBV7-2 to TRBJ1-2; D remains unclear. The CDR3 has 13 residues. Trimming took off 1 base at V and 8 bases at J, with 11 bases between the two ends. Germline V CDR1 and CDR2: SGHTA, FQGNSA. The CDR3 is CASSLGSGRGYTF. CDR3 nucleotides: TGTGCCAGCAGCTTAGGATCTGGTCGGGGCTACACCTTC. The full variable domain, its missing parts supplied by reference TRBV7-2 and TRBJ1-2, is GAGVSQSPSNKVTEKGKDVELRCDPISGHTALYWYRQSLGQGLEFLIYFQGNSAPDKSGLPSDRFSAERTGGSVSTLTIQRTQQEDSAVYLCASSLGSGRGYTFGSGTRLTVV.

CDR3 sequence: CASMTDQRTGELFF. The CDR3 region has the DNA TGTGCCAGTATGACCGATCAGCGAACCGGGGAGCTGTTTTTT. The chain links TRBV19 to TRBJ2-2; D remains unclear. Trimming stripped 7 bases from V and 5 bases from J, with 14 bases between. Germline V gives CDR1 LNHDA, CDR2 SQIVND (reference sequence). The CDR3 contains 14 residues.

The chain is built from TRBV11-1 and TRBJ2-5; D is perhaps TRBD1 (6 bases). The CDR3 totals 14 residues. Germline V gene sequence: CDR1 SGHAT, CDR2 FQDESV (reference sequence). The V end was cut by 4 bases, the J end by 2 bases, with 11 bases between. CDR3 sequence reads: CASSWDTTQETQYF. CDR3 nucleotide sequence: TGTGCCAGCAGCTGGGACACGACTCAAGAGACCCAGTACTTC.

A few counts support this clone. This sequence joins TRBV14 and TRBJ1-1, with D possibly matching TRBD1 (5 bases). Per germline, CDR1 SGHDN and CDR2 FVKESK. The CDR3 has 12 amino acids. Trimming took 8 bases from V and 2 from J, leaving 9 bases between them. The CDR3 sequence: CASGTPNTEAFF. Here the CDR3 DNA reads TGTGCCAGCGGGACTCCAAACACTGAAGCTTTCTTT.

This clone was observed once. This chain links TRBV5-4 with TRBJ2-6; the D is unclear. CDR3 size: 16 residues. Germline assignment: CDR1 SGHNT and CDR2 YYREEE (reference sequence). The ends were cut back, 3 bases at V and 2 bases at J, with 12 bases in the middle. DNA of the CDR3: TGTGCCAGCAGCTCGGGCGGTGGTACTGGGGCCAACGTCCTGACTTTC. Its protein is CASSSGGGTGANVLTF. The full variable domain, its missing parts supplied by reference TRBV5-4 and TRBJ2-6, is ETGVTQSPTHLIKTRGQQVTLRCSSQSGHNTVSWYQQALGQGPQFIFQYYREEENGRGNFPPRFSGLQFPNYSSELNVNALELDDSALYLCASSSGGGTGANVLTFGAGSRLTVL.

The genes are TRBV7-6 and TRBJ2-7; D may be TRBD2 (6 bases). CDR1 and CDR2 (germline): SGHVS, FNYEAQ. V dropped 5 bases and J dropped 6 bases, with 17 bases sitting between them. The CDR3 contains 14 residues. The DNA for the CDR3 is TGTGCCAGCAGCGCCGAGACTAGTAGTCTCGAGCAGTACTTC. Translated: CASSAETSSLEQYF.

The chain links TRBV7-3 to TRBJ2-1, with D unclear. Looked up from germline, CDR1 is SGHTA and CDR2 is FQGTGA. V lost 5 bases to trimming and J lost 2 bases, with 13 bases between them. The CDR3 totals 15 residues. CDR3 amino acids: CASSSSQTAYNEQFF. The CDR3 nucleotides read TGTGCCAGCAGCAGCAGCCAAACGGCCTACAATGAGCAGTTCTTC.

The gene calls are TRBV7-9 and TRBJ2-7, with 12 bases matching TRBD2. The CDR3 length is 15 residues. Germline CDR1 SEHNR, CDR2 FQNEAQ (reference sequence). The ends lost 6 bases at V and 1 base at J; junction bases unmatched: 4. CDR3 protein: CASSPTSGRSYEQYF. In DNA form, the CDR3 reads TGTGCCAGCAGTCCGACTAGCGGGAGATCCTACGAGCAGTACTTC.

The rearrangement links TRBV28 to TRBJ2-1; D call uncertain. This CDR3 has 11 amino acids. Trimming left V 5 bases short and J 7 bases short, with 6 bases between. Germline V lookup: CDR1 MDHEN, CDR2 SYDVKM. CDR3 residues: CASSKRNEQFF. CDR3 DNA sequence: TGTGCCAGCAGTAAAAGGAATGAGCAGTTCTTC. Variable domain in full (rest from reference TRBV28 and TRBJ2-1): DVKVTQSSRYLVKRTGEKVFLECVQDMDHENMFWYRQDPGLGLRLIYFSYDVKMKEKGDIPEGYSVSREKKERFSLILESASTNQTSMYLCASSKRNEQFFGPGTRLTVL.

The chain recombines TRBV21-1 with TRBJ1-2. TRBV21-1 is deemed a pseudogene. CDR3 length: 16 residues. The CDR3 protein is CASSKDNWVSRDGYTF. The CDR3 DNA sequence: TGTGCCAGCAGCAAAGACAATTGGGTCAGTAGGGATGGCTACACCTTC.

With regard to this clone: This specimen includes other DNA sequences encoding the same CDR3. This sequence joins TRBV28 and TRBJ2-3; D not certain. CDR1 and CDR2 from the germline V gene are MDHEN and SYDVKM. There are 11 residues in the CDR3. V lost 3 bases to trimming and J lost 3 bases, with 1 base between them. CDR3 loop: CASSLTDTQYF. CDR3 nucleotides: TGTGCCAGCAGTTTGACAGATACGCAGTATTTT.

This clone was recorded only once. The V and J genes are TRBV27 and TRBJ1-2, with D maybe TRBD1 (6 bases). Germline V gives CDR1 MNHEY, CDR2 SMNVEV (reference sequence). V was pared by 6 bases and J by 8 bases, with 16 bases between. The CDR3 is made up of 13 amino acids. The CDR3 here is CASSREWGAGYTF. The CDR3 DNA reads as TGTGCCAGCAGCCGGGAGTGGGGGGCGGGCTACACCTTC.